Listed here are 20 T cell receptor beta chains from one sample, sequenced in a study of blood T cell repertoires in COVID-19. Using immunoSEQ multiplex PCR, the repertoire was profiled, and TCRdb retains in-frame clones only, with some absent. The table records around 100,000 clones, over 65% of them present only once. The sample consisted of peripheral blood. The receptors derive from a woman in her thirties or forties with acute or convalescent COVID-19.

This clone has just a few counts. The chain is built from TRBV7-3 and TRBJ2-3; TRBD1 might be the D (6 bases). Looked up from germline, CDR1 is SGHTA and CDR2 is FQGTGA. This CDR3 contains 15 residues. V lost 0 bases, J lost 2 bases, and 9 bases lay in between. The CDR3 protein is CASSLTGAVTDTQYF. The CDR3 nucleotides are TGTGCCAGCAGCTTAACGGGGGCGGTCACAGATACGCAGTATTTT.

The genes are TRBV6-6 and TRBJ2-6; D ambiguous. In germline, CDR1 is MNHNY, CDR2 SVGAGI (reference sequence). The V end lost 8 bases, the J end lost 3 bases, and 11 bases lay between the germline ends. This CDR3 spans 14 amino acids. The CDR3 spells CASHQTYGANVLTF. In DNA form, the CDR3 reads TGTGCCAGCCACCAAACATATGGGGCCAACGTCCTGACTTTC.

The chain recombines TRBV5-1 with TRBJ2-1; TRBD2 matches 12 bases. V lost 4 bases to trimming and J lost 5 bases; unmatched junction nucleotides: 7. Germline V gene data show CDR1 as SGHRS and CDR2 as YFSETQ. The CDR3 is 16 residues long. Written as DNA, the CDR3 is TGCGCCAGCAGCAGACTAGCGGGGGCCCAGAACAATGAGCAGTTCTTC. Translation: CASSRLAGAQNNEQFF.

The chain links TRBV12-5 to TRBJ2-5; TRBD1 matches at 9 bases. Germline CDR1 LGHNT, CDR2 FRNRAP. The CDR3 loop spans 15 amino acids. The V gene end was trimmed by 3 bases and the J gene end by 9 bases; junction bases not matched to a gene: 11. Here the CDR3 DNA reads TGTGCTAGTGGTTTCGAGACAGGGGGTGGGACGGCCCAGTACTTC. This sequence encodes CASGFETGGGTAQYF.

The CDR3 protein is CASSYTYGQGYEQYF. CDR3 in DNA: TGTGCCAGCAGTTACACCTACGGACAGGGGTACGAGCAGTACTTC. This chain joins TRBV6-5 and TRBJ2-7, with 9 bases lining up with TRBD1. J gave up 4 bases and V 2 bases, and 6 bases lay outside the gene matches. This CDR3 is built from 15 residues. CDR1 is MNHEY, CDR2 SVGAGI, per germline.

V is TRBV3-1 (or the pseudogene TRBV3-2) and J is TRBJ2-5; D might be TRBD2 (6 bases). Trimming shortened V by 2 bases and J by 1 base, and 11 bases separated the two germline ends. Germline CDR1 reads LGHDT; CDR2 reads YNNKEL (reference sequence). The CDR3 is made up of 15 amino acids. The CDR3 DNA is TGTGCCAGCAGCCAACCCAGACTAGTCCAAGAGACCCAGTACTTC. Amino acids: CASSQPRLVQETQYF.

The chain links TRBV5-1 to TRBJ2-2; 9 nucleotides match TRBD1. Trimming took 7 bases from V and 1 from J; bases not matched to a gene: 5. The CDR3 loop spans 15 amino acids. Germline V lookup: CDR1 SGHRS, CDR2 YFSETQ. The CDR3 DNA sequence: TGCGCCAGCGCCACAGGGGGCTTGAACACCGGGGAGCTGTTTTTT. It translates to CASATGGLNTGELFF.

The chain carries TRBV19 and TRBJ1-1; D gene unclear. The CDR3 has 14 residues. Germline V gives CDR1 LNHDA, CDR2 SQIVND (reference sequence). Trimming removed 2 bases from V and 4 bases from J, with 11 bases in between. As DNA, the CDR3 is TGTGCCAGTAGTATATACCCCTCGAGCACTGAAGCTTTCTTT. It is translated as CASSIYPSSTEAFF.

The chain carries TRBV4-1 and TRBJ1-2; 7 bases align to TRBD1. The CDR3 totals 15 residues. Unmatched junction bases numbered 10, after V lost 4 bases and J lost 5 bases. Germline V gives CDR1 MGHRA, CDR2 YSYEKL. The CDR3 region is CASSPETGTPYGYTF. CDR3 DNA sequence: TGCGCCAGCAGCCCCGAGACAGGGACCCCTTATGGCTACACCTTC.

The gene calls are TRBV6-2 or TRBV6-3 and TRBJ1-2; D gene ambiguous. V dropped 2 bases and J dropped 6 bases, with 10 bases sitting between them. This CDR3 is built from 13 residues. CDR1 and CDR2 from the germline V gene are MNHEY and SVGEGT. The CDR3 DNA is TGTGCCAGCAGTTACGGCCGGAGGGATGGCTACACCTTC. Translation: CASSYGRRDGYTF.

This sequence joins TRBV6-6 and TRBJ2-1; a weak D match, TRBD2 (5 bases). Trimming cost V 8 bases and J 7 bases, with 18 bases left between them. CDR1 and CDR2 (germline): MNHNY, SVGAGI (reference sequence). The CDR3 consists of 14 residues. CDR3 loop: CASVRGTGRNEQFF. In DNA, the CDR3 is TGTGCCAGCGTTCGGGGAACCGGACGTAATGAGCAGTTCTTC.

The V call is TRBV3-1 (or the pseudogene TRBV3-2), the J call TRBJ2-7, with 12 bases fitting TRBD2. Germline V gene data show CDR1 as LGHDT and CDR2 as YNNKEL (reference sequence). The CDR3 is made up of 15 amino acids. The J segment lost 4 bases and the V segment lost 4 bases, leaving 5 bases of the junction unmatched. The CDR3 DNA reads TGTGCCAGCAGCCGAACTAGCGGGGGGCCTTACGAGCAGTACTTC. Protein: CASSRTSGGPYEQYF.

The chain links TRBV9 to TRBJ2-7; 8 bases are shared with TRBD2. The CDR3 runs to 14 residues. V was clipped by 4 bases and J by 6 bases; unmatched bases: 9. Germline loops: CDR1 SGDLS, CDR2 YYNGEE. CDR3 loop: CASSPQTGGGEQYF. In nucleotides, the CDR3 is TGTGCCAGCAGCCCCCAGACCGGGGGGGGCGAGCAGTACTTC.

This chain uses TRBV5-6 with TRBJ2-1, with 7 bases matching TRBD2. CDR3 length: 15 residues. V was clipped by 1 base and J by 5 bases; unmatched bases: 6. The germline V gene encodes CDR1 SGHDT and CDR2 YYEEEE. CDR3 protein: CASSLTAGFHNEQFF. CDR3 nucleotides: TGTGCCAGCAGCTTGACAGCGGGGTTTCACAATGAGCAGTTCTTC.

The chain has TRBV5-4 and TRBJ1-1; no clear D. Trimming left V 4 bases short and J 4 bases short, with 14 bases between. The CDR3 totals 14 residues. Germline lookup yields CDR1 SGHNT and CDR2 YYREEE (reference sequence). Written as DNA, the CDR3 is TGTGCCAGCAGCCCCAATCGTCAGTCCACTGAAGCTTTCTTT. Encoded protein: CASSPNRQSTEAFF.

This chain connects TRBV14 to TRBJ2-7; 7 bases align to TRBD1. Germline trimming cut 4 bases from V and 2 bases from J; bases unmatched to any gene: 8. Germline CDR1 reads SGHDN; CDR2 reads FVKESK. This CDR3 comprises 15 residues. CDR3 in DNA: TGTGCCAGCAGCCCTCGACAGGGAGTAACCTACGAGCAGTACTTC. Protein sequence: CASSPRQGVTYEQYF.

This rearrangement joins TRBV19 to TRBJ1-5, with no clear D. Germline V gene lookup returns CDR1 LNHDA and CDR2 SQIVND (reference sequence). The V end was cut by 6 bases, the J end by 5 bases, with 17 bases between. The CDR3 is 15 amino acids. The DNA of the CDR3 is TGTGCCAGTAGGTTTTGGGCCCGGAAAGATCAGCCCCAGCATTTT. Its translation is CASRFWARKDQPQHF.

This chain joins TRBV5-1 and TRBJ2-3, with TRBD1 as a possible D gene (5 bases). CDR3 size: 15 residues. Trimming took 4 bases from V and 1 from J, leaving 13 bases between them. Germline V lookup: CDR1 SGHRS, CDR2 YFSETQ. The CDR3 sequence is CASSPLLGGTDTQYF. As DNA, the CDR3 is TGCGCCAGCAGCCCCCTTTTAGGGGGCACAGATACGCAGTATTTT.

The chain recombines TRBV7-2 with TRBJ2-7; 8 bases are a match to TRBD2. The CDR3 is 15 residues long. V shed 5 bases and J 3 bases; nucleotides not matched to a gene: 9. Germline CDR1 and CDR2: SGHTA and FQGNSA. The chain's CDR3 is CASSPTTSGVYEQYF. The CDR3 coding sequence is TGTGCCAGCAGCCCCACTACTAGCGGTGTCTACGAGCAGTACTTC.

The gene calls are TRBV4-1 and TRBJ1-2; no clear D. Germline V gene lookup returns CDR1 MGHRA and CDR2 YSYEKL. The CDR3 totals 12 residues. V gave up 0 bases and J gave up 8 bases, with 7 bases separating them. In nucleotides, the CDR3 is TGCGCCAGCAGCCAAGAGTACATGGGCTACACCTTC. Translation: CASSQEYMGYTF.